This T cell receptor (beta chain) was identified during a study of T cells in localized non-small cell lung cancer (dated by TCRdb to about 2020). Study-level background: T cell repertoires of about 230 early-stage NSCLC patients were analyzed, with tumors being compared against uninvolved tumor-adjacent lungs. A mean age of around 69 years was recorded for the NSCLC patients, of whom under 150 were male and 85 to 110 were female. The cohort consisted of approximately 220 treatment-naive NSCLC patients whose localized lung tumors had been resected. What the study reported, not specific to this receptor: Higher blood T cell density associated with longer overall survival, while higher adjacent-lung clonality associated with shorter survival. The highest T cell clonality was observed in uninvolved tumor-adjacent lung, where clonality exceeded that of tumor, suggesting that antigenic responses were more focused in uninvolved tumor-adjacent lung. Because multi-region sequencing of the tumors was not done, intratumor heterogeneity could not be ruled out. Because the study design was exploratory, TCR variables were selected using unadjusted p-values without false-discovery rate correction. A median of around 50 of the top 100 tumor clones turned up in the paired uninvolved adjacent lung, and fewer than 35 of those clones also ranked among the top 100 of that same adjacent lung.

At diagnosis, peripheral blood, uninvolved tumor-adjacent lung and tumor were collected and were preserved as a mix of fresh-frozen and FFPE material. For TCR repertoire profiling, the blood samples were analyzed as peripheral blood mononuclear cells. TCR beta CDR3 regions were sequenced from DNA using the immunoSEQ Assay. The study's processing was this. T cell density was computed as TCR beta template counts normalized to usable DNA estimated by amplifying housekeeping genes. Using the preseqR package, richness was estimated by extrapolating to 120,000 templates for tissue samples and 400,000 templates for PBMC samples. Clonality was taken to be one minus Pielou's evenness. Differential abundance testing on productive amino-acid clonotypes, with a minimum total count of 5 and an alpha of 0.1, was used to identify tissue-enriched TCRs. The Jaccard Index and the Morisita Overlap Index were used to quantify repertoire overlap between compartments. TCR beta CDR3s were clustered by GLIPH together with public tetramer-defined viral CDR3s, and at least three viral sequences plus V-gene enrichment were required for viral motifs. This is the immuneACCESS table as TCRdb keeps it, with only in-frame sequences that have V and J called. A part of the clones is gone; compared with another copy, unresolved V genes explain less than half, and the rest is unexplained. Clone size and the V and J calls come from that table; the DNA yielded D and trimming. This sample holds tens of thousands of clones; around 87% were observed only once. Jointly, the top ten make up approximately 6.4% of the sample.

This clone occurred once. The antigen it recognizes is unknown. No much larger clone is present one base from it, and per-base qualities are unavailable. The sequence came from a man aged 40 to 69 with stage I lung adenocarcinoma. Specimen: peripheral blood, collected before any cancer treatment.

In nucleotide form, the sequence is TGCGCCAGCAAATTGCTAGCGGGAGAGGGCGGGGAGCTGTTTTTT. It translates as CASKLLAGEGGELFF. Rearrangement joined TRBV5-1 to TRBJ2-2; 10 bases in the junction line up with TRBD2. The germline V gene specifies SGHRS as CDR1 and YFSETQ as CDR2. V is pruned by 6 bases and J by 7 bases, leaving 9 bases of the junction without a gene match. Counted from cysteine to phenylalanine, this CDR3 has 15 amino acids. Only the CDR3 part of the read is kept: 45 bases, read in frame from the first base.